Following are 6 T cell receptor beta chains from one sample sequenced in a study of tissue T cells after allogeneic stem cell transplantation. Clones were sequenced by immunoSEQ multiplex PCR, and TCRdb holds only the in-frame ones, with some missing. The table has about 9,800 clones, about three fifths seen once. The source material was tissue from the ileum, sampled at autopsy. The receptors were sampled from a woman aged 18 to 55 with breast cancer.

This chain joins TRBV10-3 and TRBJ2-3, with D maybe TRBD1 (6 bases). This CDR3 is 16 amino acids long. Trimming took 5 bases from V and 4 from J, leaving 19 bases between them. Germline CDR1 is ENHRY and CDR2 is SYGVKD. The CDR3 spells CAISSLGEGTPDTQYF. CDR3 coding DNA: TGTGCCATCAGTTCCTTAGGGGAAGGGACACCAGATACGCAGTATTTT.

The chain has TRBV28 and TRBJ1-3; D is perhaps TRBD1 (5 bases). The V gene lost 5 bases and the J gene lost 3 bases, with 14 bases spanning the gap. Germline CDR1 reads MDHEN; CDR2 reads SYDVKM. The CDR3 totals 15 residues. The DNA of the CDR3 is TGTGCCAGCAGTATTCTCCAGGGAATTGGAAACACCATATATTTT. Protein product: CASSILQGIGNTIYF.

The chain recombines TRBV27 with TRBJ1-2; D is possibly TRBD1 (6 bases). V was clipped by 5 bases and J by 10 bases, with 17 bases between them. Germline V gives CDR1 MNHEY, CDR2 SMNVEV (reference sequence). The CDR3 totals 13 residues. The CDR3 region has the DNA TGTGCCAGCAGTCCTAACCGGCGGGGGCCCTACACCTTC. This encodes CASSPNRRGPYTF.

The J gene is TRBJ1-5, the V gene TRBV5-6; the match to TRBD1 covers 12 bases. CDR1 and CDR2 from the germline V gene are SGHDT and YYEEEE. Trimming removed 1 base from V and 6 bases from J; junction bases left unmatched: 14. The CDR3 totals 19 residues. CDR3 protein: CASSLRLGPGQGALQPQHF. CDR3 nucleotides: TGTGCCAGCAGCTTGCGACTAGGTCCGGGACAGGGGGCTCTTCAGCCCCAGCATTTT.

The chain couples TRBV12-3 or TRBV12-4 to TRBJ1-1, with TRBD1 identical over 10 bases. The CDR3 is 13 amino acids. The trim removed 0 bases at V and 11 bases at J, leaving 3 bases unmatched. As DNA, the CDR3 is TGTGCCAGCAGTTTAGCCGGGACAGGGGACGCTTTCTTT. Translated: CASSLAGTGDAFF.

This chain's CDR3 is CASTQNGRDEQYF. In nucleotides, the CDR3 is TGTGCCAGCACCCAGAATGGGAGGGACGAGCAGTACTTC. This rearrangement joins TRBV18 to TRBJ2-7; 7 nucleotides line up with TRBD2. In germline, CDR1 is KGHSH, CDR2 LQKENI. The ends lost 8 bases at V and 5 bases at J; junction bases unmatched: 9. The CDR3 totals 13 residues.